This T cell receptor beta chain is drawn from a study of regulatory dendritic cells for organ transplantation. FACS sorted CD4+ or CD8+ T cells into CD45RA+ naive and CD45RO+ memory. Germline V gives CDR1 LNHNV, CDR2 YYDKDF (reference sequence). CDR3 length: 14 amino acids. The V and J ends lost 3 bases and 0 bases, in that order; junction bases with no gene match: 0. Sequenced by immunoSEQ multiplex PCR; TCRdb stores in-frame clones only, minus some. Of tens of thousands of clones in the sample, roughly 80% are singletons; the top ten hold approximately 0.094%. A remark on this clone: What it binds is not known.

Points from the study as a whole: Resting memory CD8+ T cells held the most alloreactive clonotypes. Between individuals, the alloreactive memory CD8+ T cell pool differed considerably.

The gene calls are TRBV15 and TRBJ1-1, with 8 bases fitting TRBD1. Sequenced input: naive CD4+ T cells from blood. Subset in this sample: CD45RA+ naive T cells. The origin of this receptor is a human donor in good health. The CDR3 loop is CATSRDRVNTEAFF. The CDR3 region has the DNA TGTGCCACCAGCAGGGACAGGGTGAACACTGAAGCTTTCTTT. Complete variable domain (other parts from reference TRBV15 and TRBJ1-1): DAMVIQNPRYQVTQFGKPVTLSCSQTLNHNVMYWYQQKSSQAPKLLFHYYDKDFNNEADTPDNFQSRRPNTSFCFLDIRSPGLGDTAMYLCATSRDRVNTEAFFGQGTRLTVV.